Included here is one T cell receptor (beta chain) sequence, with context. The antigen is unknown. Sample time point: sample taken at primary tumor resection. Sequencing was performed on whole RNA extracted from tumor and nontumor lung tissue, or from frozen PBMC, and the material was left unsorted. The data stem from a study of spatial heterogeneity in lung cancer. The wider study: Sequence detection consistently recorded a greater number of beta-chain than alpha-chain sequences. The study's findings and limits: The appearance of ubiquitous expanded tumor TCRs in blood was greater at resection than follow-up.

V was clipped by 5 bases and J by 0 bases; unmatched bases: 3. CDR3 size: 14 residues. Each CDR3 protein gets one entry after TCRdb re-called the 5' RACE reads with MiXCR. This sample has around 74,000 distinct CDR3 sequences, with 10% to 15% found just once. The V call is TRBV12-3 or TRBV12-4, the J call TRBJ1-1; 7 positions agree with TRBD1. Sequencing used PBMCs, obtained at surgery. The origin of this receptor is a male donor with early-stage non-small cell lung cancer. Here the CDR3 DNA reads TGTGCCAGCAGTCTGACAGGGATGAACACTGAAGCTTTCTTT. This gives the protein CASSLTGMNTEAFF.